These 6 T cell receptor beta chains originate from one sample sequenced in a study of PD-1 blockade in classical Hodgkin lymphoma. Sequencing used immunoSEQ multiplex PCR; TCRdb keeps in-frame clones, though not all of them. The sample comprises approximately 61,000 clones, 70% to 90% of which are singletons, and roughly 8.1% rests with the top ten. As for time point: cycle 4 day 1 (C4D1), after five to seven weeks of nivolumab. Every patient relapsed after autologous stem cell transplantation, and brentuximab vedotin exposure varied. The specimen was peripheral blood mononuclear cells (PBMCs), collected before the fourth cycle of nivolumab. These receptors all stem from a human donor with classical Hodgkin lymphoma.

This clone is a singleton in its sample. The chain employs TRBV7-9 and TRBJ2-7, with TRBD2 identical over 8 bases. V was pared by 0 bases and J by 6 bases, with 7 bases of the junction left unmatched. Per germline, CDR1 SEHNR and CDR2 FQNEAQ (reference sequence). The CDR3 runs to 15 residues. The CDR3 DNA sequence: TGTGCCAGCAGCTTAGCCGGGACTAGTACGTCCGAGCAGTACTTC. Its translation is CASSLAGTSTSEQYF.

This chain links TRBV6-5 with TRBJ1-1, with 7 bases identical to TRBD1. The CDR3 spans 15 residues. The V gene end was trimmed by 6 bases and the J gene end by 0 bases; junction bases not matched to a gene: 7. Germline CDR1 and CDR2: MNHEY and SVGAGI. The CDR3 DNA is TGTGCCAGCAGGGGAACCGGGACAGTGAACACTGAAGCTTTCTTT. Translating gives CASRGTGTVNTEAFF.

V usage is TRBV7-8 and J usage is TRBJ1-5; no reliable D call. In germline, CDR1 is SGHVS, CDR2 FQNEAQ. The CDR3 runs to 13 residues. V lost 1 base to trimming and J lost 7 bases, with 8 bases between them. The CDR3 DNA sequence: TGTGCCAGCAGCTTAGAGGGTGGGCAGCCCCAGCATTTT. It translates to CASSLEGGQPQHF.

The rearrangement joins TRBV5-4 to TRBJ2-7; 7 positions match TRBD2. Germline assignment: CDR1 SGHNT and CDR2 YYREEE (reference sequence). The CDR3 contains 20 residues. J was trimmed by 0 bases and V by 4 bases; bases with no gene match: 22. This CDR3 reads CASSSTTSSYFLAYSYEQYF. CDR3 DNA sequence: TGTGCCAGCAGCAGCACGACTAGCTCATACTTTTTAGCCTACTCCTACGAGCAGTACTTC.

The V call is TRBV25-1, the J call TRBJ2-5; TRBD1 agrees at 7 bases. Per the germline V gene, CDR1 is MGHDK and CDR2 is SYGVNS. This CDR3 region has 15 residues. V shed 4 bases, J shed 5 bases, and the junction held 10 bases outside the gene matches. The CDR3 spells CASSVPRQGSETQYF. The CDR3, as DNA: TGTGCCAGCAGTGTCCCCCGACAGGGAAGCGAGACCCAGTACTTC.

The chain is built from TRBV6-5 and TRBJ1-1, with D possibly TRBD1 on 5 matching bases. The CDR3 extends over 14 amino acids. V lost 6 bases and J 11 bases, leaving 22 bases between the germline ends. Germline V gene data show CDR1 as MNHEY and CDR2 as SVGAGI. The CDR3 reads CASSPASQGMWAFF. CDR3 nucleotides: TGTGCCAGCAGCCCGGCATCTCAGGGTATGTGGGCTTTCTTT.